These 7 T cell receptor beta chains were all obtained from the same sample, sequenced in a study of metastatic and nonmetastatic thyroid tumors. TCRdb re-called the PCR reads via MiXCR. The table shows about 21,000 clones, with 28% occurring only once. Treatment of any kind had been given to no patient before thyroid surgery. Sequenced input: tumor tissue. These receptors came from a male donor with papillary thyroid cancer or a benign thyroid nodule (not recorded which). Some clones in this sample may be carry-over from other donors' samples.

This clone has ten or more counts. The chain recombines TRBV29-1 with TRBJ1-3; 7 positions agree with TRBD1. This CDR3 is built from 13 residues. The V gene end was trimmed by 6 bases and the J gene end by 2 bases; junction bases not matched to a gene: 4. CDR1 SQVTM and CDR2 ANQGSEA come from the germline V gene. The CDR3 sequence is CSVRGTAGNTIYF. The CDR3 DNA sequence: TGCAGCGTCCGCGGGACAGCTGGAAACACCATATATTTT.

The chain carries TRBV6-2 or TRBV6-3 and TRBJ2-7, with no clear D. In germline, CDR1 is MNHEY, CDR2 SVGEGT. The length of the CDR3 is 12 residues. Deletions cut 2 bases from V and 5 bases from J, with 7 bases between. Written as DNA, the CDR3 is TGTGCCAGCAGTTACGGTCTCAACGAGCAGTACTTC. Translated: CASSYGLNEQYF.

The sample holds many counts of this clone. J is TRBJ1-1 and V is TRBV9; no definite D call. Germline CDR1 reads SGDLS; CDR2 reads YYNGEE. Trimming removed 0 bases at V and 2 bases at J, with 5 bases between. This CDR3 is built from 13 residues. The CDR3: CASSVEGNTEAFF. The CDR3 nucleotides read TGTGCCAGCAGCGTAGAGGGAAACACTGAAGCTTTCTTT. The full variable domain, its missing parts supplied by reference TRBV9 and TRBJ1-1, is DSGVTQTPKHLITATGQRVTLRCSPRSGDLSVYWYQQSLDQGLQFLIQYYNGEERAKGNILERFSAQQFPDLHSELNLSSLELGDSALYFCASSVEGNTEAFFGQGTRLTVV.

By frequency in the sample, this clone is medium-sized. The V gene is TRBV5-1, the J gene TRBJ1-3; D is uncertain. The germline CDR1 and CDR2 sequences are SGHRS and YFSETQ. With 4 bases removed from V and 0 bases from J, the gap between germline ends came to 17 bases. The CDR3 has 17 residues. CDR3 in amino acids: CASSVSPGQSSGNTIYF. As DNA, the CDR3 is TGCGCCAGCAGCGTTTCCCCCGGGCAGAGCTCTGGAAACACCATATATTTT.

This clone was seen many times. This chain joins TRBV6-1 and TRBJ1-4; a weak D match, TRBD1 (6 bases). From germline, CDR1 is MNHNS and CDR2 SASEGT. This CDR3 has 13 amino acids. V lost 6 bases and J lost 8, with 13 bases in between. CDR3 sequence: CASRYRVEEKLFF. DNA of the CDR3: TGTGCCAGCAGATACAGGGTTGAAGAAAAACTGTTTTTT.

The chain uses TRBV19 and TRBJ1-1, with D perhaps matching TRBD1 (6 bases). The germline V gene encodes CDR1 LNHDA and CDR2 SQIVND (reference sequence). V shed 3 bases and J shed 8 bases, with 10 bases lying between them. This CDR3 region has 12 residues. CDR3 amino acids: CASSIGGPEAFF. Here the CDR3 DNA reads TGTGCCAGTAGTATCGGGGGGCCCGAAGCTTTCTTT.

Sample share makes this clone medium-sized. Other DNA sequences from this sample encode an identical CDR3 as well. This rearrangement joins TRBV5-1 to TRBJ1-1, with D unresolved. The CDR3 is made up of 14 amino acids. Trimming removed 2 bases at V and 2 bases at J, with 10 bases between. The germline gives CDR1 SGHRS, CDR2 YFSETQ. The CDR3 DNA is TGCGCCAGCAGCTTACGCCCGGGTAACACTGAAGCTTTCTTT. Its translation: CASSLRPGNTEAFF.